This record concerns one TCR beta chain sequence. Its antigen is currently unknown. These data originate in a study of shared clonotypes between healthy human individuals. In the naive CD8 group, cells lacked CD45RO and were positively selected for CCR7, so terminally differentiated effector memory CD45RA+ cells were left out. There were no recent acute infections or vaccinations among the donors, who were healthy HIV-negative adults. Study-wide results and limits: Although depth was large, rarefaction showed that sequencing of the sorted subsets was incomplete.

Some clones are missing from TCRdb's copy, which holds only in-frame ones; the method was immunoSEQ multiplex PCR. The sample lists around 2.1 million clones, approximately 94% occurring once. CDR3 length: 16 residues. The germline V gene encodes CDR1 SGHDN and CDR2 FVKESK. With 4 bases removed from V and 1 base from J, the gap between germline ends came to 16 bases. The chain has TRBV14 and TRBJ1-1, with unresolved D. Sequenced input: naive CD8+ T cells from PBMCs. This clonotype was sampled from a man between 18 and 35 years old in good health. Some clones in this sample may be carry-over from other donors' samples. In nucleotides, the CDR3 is TGTGCCAGCAGCCCGTTTCTCTTAACGGGGAACACTGAAGCTTTCTTT. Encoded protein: CASSPFLLTGNTEAFF. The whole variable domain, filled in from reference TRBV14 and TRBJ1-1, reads EAGVTQFPSHSVIEKGQTVTLRCDPISGHDNLYWYRRVMGKEIKFLLHFVKESKQDESGMPNNRFLAERTGGTYSTLKVQPAELEDSGVYFCASSPFLLTGNTEAFFGQGTRLTVV.